This T cell receptor beta chain was observed in a study of T cell responses to AZD1222 COVID-19 vaccine. Study findings and constraints: When two AZD1222 doses had been given, Spike-specific TCR breadth and depth rose.

The CDR3 loop spans 16 amino acids. Trimming took 5 bases from V and 1 from J, leaving 17 bases between them. Per germline, CDR1 MDHEN and CDR2 SYDVKM. Comments on this clone: Antigen: not known.

Profiled with immunoSEQ multiplex PCR; TCRdb holds only in-frame clones, not every one. Among about 200,000 clones listed, more than 85% were seen once. The chain combines TRBV28 with TRBJ2-5; D unresolved. The specimen was peripheral blood, collected 28 days after the second AZD1222 dose. This clonotype was sampled from an adult who received the AZD1222 COVID-19 vaccine. CDR3 coding DNA: TGTGCCAGCAGTCTCCCGAGGAGCTTCCGCCAAGAGACCCAGTACTTC. This encodes CASSLPRSFRQETQYF. The whole variable domain, filled in from reference TRBV28 and TRBJ2-5, reads DVKVTQSSRYLVKRTGEKVFLECVQDMDHENMFWYRQDPGLGLRLIYFSYDVKMKEKGDIPEGYSVSREKKERFSLILESASTNQTSMYLCASSLPRSFRQETQYFGPGTRLLVL.